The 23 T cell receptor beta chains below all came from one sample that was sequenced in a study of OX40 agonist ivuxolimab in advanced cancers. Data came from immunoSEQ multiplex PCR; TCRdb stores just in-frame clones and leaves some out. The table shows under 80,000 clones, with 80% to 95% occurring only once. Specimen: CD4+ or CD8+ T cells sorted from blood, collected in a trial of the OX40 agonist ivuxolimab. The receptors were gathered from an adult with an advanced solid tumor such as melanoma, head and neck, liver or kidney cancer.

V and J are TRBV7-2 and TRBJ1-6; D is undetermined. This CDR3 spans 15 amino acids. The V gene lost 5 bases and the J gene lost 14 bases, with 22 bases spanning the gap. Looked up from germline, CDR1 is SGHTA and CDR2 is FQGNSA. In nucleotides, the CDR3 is TGTGCCAGCAGCCATATCCCCCCTCCCGTCCGCGCCCTCCACTTT. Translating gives CASSHIPPPVRALHF.

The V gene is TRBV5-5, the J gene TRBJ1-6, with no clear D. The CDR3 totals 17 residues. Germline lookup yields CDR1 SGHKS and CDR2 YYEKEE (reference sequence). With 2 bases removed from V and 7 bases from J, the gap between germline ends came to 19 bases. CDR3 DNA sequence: TGTGCCAGCAGCTTAGCCGACTGGGGTCTGGGGAATTCACCCCTCCACTTT. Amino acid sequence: CASSLADWGLGNSPLHF.

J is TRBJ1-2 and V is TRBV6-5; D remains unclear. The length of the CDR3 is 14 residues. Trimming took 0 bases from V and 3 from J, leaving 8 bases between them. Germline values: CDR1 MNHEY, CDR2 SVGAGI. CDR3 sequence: CASSYSSGYYGYTF. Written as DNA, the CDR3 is TGTGCCAGCAGTTACTCTTCAGGCTACTATGGCTACACCTTC.

The CDR3 reads CASSSPGGTGGGTEAFF. As DNA, the CDR3 is TGTGCCAGCAGCTCCCCGGGCGGGACAGGGGGCGGGACTGAAGCTTTCTTT. The rearrangement uses TRBV9 and TRBJ1-1, with 12 bases lining up with TRBD1. CDR3 size: 17 residues. Germline CDR1 reads SGDLS; CDR2 reads YYNGEE. With V trimmed by 4 bases and J by 5 bases, 12 bases remained unmatched.

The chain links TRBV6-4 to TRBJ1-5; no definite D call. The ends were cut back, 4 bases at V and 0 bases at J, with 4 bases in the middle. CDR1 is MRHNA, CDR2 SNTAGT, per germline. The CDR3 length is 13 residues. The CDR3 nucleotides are TGTGCCAGCAGTGCTGGTAGCAATCAGCCCCAGCATTTT. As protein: CASSAGSNQPQHF.

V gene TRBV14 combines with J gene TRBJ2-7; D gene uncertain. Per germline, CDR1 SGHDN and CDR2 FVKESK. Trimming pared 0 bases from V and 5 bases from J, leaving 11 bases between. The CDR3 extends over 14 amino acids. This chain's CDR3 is CASSQDGARDEQYF. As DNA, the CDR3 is TGTGCCAGCAGCCAAGATGGAGCTAGGGACGAGCAGTACTTC.

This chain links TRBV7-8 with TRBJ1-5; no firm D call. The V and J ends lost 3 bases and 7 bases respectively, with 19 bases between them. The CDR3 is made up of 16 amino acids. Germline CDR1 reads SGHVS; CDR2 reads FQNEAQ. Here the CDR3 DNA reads TGTGCCAGCAGCTTTTGGCCGGGCGAAGGTTGGCAGCCCCAGCATTTT. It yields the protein CASSFWPGEGWQPQHF.

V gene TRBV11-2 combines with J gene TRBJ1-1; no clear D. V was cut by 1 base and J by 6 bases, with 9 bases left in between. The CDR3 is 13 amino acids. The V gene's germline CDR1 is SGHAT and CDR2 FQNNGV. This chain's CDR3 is CASSLGAASEAFF. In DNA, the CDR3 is TGTGCCAGCAGCTTAGGGGCGGCGTCTGAAGCTTTCTTT.

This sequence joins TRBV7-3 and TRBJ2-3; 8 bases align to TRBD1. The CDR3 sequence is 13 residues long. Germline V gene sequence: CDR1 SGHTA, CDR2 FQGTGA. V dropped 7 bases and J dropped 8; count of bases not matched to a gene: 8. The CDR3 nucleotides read TGTGCCAGCAACGAGAGACAGGGGAGTACGCAGTATTTT. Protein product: CASNERQGSTQYF.

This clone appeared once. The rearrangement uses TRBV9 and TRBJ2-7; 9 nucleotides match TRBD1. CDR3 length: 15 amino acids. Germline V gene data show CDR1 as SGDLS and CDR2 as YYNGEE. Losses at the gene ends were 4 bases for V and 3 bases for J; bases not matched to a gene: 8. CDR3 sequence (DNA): TGTGCCAGCAGCCCGAGGACAGGGGCGTTCTACGAGCAGTACTTC. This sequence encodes CASSPRTGAFYEQYF. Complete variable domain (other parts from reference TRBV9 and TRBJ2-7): DSGVTQTPKHLITATGQRVTLRCSPRSGDLSVYWYQQSLDQGLQFLIQYYNGEERAKGNILERFSAQQFPDLHSELNLSSLELGDSALYFCASSPRTGAFYEQYFGPGTRLTVT.

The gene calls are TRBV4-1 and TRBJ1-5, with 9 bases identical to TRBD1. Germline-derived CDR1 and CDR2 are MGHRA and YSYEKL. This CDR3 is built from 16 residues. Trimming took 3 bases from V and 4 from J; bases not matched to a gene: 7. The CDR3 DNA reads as TGCGCCAGCAGCCAGGGATTGGGACAGGGTAATCAGCCCCAGCATTTT. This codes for CASSQGLGQGNQPQHF.

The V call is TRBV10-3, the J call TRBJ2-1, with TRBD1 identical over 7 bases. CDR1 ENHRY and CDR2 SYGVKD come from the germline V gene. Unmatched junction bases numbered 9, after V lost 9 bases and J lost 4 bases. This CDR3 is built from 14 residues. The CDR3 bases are TGTGCCATGGGGGACAGAAGAGAATACAATGAGCAGTTCTTC. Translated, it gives CAMGDRREYNEQFF.

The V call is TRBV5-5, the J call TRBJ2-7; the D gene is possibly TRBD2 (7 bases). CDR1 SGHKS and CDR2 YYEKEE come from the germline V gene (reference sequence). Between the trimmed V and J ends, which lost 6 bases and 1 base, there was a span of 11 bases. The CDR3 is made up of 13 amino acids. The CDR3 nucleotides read TGTGCCAGCAACGGGGGGACATCCTACGAGCAGTACTTC. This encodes CASNGGTSYEQYF.

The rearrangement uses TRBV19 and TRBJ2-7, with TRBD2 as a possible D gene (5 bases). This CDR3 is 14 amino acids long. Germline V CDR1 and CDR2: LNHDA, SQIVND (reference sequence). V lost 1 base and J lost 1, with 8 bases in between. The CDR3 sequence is CASSIATGSYEQYF. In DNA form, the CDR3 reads TGTGCCAGTAGTATAGCTACGGGATCCTACGAGCAGTACTTC.

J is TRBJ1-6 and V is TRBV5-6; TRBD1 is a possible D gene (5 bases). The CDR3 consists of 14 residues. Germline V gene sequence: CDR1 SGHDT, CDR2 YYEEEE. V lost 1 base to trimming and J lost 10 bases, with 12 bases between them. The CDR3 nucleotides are TGTGCCAGCAGCTTGCGGGGGGGTCACTCACCCCTCCACTTT. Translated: CASSLRGGHSPLHF.

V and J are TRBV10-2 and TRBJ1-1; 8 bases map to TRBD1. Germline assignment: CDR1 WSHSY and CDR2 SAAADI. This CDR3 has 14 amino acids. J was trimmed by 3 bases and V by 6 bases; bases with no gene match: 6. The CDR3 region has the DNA TGCGCCAGCAGGGAGACAGGGGATTACACTGAAGCTTTCTTT. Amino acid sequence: CASRETGDYTEAFF.

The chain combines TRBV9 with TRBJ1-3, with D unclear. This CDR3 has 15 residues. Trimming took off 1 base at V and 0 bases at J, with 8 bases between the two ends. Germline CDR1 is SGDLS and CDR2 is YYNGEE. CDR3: CASSVWPDSGNTIYF. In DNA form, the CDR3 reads TGTGCCAGCAGCGTATGGCCCGACTCTGGAAACACCATATATTTT. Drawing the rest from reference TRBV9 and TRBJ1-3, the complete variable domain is DSGVTQTPKHLITATGQRVTLRCSPRSGDLSVYWYQQSLDQGLQFLIQYYNGEERAKGNILERFSAQQFPDLHSELNLSSLELGDSALYFCASSVWPDSGNTIYFGEGSWLTVV.

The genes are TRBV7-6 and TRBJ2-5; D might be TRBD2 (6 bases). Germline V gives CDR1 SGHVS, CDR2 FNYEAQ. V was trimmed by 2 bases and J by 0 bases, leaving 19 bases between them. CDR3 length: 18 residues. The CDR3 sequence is CASSLSGGPGKDQETQYF. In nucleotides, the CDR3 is TGTGCCAGCAGCTTAAGTGGAGGGCCAGGGAAGGACCAAGAGACCCAGTACTTC.

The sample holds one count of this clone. CDR3 amino acids: CASAIRVGGNTIYF. Here the CDR3 DNA reads TGTGCTAGTGCTATAAGGGTAGGCGGAAACACCATATATTTT. The V gene is TRBV12-5, the J gene TRBJ1-3; D remains ambiguous. Germline-derived CDR1 and CDR2 are LGHNT and FRNRAP. CDR3 length equals 14 residues. V lost 7 bases, J lost 4 bases, and 14 bases lay in between.

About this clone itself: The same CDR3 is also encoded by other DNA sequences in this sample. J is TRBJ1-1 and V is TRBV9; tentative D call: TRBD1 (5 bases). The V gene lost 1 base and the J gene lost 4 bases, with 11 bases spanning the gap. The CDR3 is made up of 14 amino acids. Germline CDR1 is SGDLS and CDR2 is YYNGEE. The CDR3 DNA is TGTGCCAGCAGCGTATCAGGGTTGGGCACTGAAGCTTTCTTT. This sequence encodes CASSVSGLGTEAFF.

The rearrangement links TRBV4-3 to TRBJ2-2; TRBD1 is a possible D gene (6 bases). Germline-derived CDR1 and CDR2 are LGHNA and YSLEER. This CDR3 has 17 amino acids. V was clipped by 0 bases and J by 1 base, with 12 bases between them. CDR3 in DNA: TGCGCCAGCAGCCAAGATAGGGGGACAATGAACACCGGGGAGCTGTTTTTT. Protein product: CASSQDRGTMNTGELFF.

DNA for the CDR3: TGTGCCAGCAGTTACTCAGTAGGGTCTGGGGCCAACGTCCTGACTTTC. As protein: CASSYSVGSGANVLTF. V gene TRBV6-6 combines with J gene TRBJ2-6; D remains unclear. The CDR3 runs to 16 residues. V lost 0 bases and J 1 base, leaving 7 bases between the germline ends. Germline CDR1 and CDR2: MNHNY and SVGAGI (reference sequence).

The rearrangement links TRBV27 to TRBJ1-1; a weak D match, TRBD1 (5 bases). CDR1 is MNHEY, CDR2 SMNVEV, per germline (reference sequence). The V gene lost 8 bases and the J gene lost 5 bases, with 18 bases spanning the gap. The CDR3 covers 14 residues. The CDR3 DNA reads TGTGCCAGCTCACCCCTAGGGGAGAGGACTGAAGCTTTCTTT. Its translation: CASSPLGERTEAFF.